A selection of T cell receptor beta chains follows, all from one sample in a study of regulatory T cells in long-lasting Graves disease. TCRdb called the multiplex PCR reads again in MiXCR, with one record for every CDR3 protein. The profile shows about 470,000 distinct CDR3 sequences, less than 25% of them singletons. The sample here was peripheral blood mononuclear cells (PBMCs), taken when the disease was refractory, from a patient treated with antithyroid drugs. These receptors originate from a female donor with Graves disease. The CDR3 runs from the conserved cysteine through the conserved F or W. A D gene is named only where the DNA matches it firmly. A row's size may be missing; if present it is once, few, many or a size class.

V	J	size	D	CDR3	DNA
TRBV5-1	TRBJ2-5	.	.	CASSLGTGWETQYF	TGCGCCAGCAGCTTGGGTACGGGTTGGGAGACCCAGTACTTC
TRBV20-1	TRBJ2-5	.	.	CSARENLGRETQYF	TGCAGTGCTAGAGAGAACCTAGGGCGAGAGACCCAGTACTTC
TRBV20-1	TRBJ1-2	few	.	CSANEGLGYTF	TGCAGTGCCAACGAGGGTCTTGGCTACACCTTC
TRBV29-1	TRBJ2-2	many	.	CSLWGQVGNMATLAGELFF	TGCAGCCTTTGGGGGCAAGTTGGGAATATGGCCACCCTCGCCGGGGAGCTGTTTTTT
TRBV6-5	TRBJ1-6	many	.	CASSYDGKGSPLHF	TGTGCCAGCAGTTACGACGGGAAGGGGTCACCCCTCCACTTT
TRBV5-1	TRBJ1-1	few	.	CASSLTGYEAFF	TGCGCCAGCAGCTTGACAGGCTATGAAGCTTTCTTT
TRBV7-3	TRBJ2-6	many	.	CASSDGRTGANVLTF	TGTGCCAGCAGCGACGGGAGAACTGGGGCCAACGTCCTGACTTTC
TRBV11-2	TRBJ2-7	many	TRBD2	CASSFAGLASISYEQYF	TGTGCCAGCAGCTTTGCCGGACTAGCGTCGATCTCCTACGAGCAGTACTTC
TRBV5-4	TRBJ2-7	few	.	CASSLTAGSEQYF	TGTGCCAGCAGCTTGACGGCAGGGAGCGAGCAGTACTTC
TRBV28	TRBJ1-2	many	.	CASIPGGVRGGYTF	TGTGCCAGCATCCCTGGTGGCGTCCGGGGAGGCTACACCTTC
TRBV5-5	TRBJ1-5	many	.	CASSLYPGQPQHF	TGTGCCAGCAGCTTATACCCGGGCCAGCCCCAGCATTTT
TRBV12-3/TRBV12-4	TRBJ2-7	many	.	CASSLPGPSEQYF	TGTGCCAGCAGTTTACCCGGACCAAGTGAGCAGTACTTC
TRBV18	TRBJ1-5	few	.	CASSPAGRGQPQHF	TGTGCCAGCTCACCCGCCGGGAGGGGTCAGCCCCAGCATTTT
TRBV12-3/TRBV12-4	TRBJ2-7	few	.	CASSSFRDDYEQYF	TGTGCCAGCAGCTCATTCCGGGACGACTACGAGCAGTACTTC
TRBV12-3/TRBV12-4	TRBJ2-7	many	TRBD1	CASTDRARYEQYF	TGTGCCAGCACGGACAGGGCAAGGTACGAGCAGTACTTC
TRBV5-6	TRBJ2-2	.	.	CAGSLVGSGELFF	TGTGCCGGCAGCTTGGTAGGCTCCGGGGAGCTGTTTTTT
TRBV20-1	TRBJ1-5	few	.	CSAKFSSNQPQHF	TGCAGTGCTAAGTTCTCCTCAAATCAGCCCCAGCATTTT
TRBV20-1	TRBJ2-7	many	TRBD2	CSARGRTSGSSYEQYF	TGCAGTGCTAGAGGCAGGACTAGCGGTTCTTCCTACGAGCAGTACTTC
TRBV20-1	TRBJ2-3	few	.	CSVHKRVSTDTQYF	TGCAGCGTCCATAAGCGGGTTAGCACAGATACGCAGTATTTT
TRBV2	TRBJ2-1	.	TRBD2	CASRAILAGGRFF	TGTGCCAGCAGAGCGATTCTAGCGGGAGGCAGGTTCTTC
TRBV13	TRBJ1-5	few	.	CASSRGQYSNQPQHF	TGTGCCAGCAGCCGAGGACAGTATAGCAATCAGCCCCAGCATTTT
TRBV4-1	TRBJ1-2	.	.	CASSQDSVSGNGYTF	TGCGCCAGCAGCCAAGACAGTGTCAGTGGAAATGGCTACACCTTC
TRBV28	TRBJ1-4	many	.	CASSLDLSSLFF	TGTGCCAGCAGTTTGGACCTGTCGAGTCTGTTTTTT
TRBV9	TRBJ2-7	few	.	CASSGPHGYEQYF	TGTGCCAGCAGCGGCCCCCATGGCTACGAGCAGTACTTC
TRBV28	TRBJ2-7	many	.	CASSFISEGYEQYF	TGTGCCAGCAGTTTCATTAGTGAGGGCTACGAGCAGTACTTC
TRBV7-2	TRBJ1-2	many	.	CASRHRADYGYTF	TGTGCCAGCAGACACCGTGCAGACTATGGCTACACCTTC
TRBV7-2	TRBJ1-1	many	.	CASSLGSRTEQNTEAFF	TGTGCCAGCAGCTTAGGTTCTAGGACAGAGCAGAACACTGAAGCTTTCTTT
TRBV3-1	TRBJ2-4	.	TRBD1	CASSQDGQGAHKDIQYF	TGTGCCAGCAGCCAAGACGGACAGGGGGCTCACAAGGACATTCAGTACTTC
TRBV29-1	TRBJ2-1	.	TRBD2	CSVEEYLAGGDEQFF	TGCAGCGTTGAAGAGTATCTAGCGGGAGGGGATGAGCAGTTCTTC
TRBV12-3/TRBV12-4	TRBJ1-3	many	TRBD1	CASSSQGSGNTIYF	TGTGCCAGCAGTTCACAGGGGAGTGGAAACACCATATATTTT
TRBV20-1	TRBJ2-5	few	.	CSASAQETQYF	TGCAGTGCTAGCGCTCAAGAGACCCAGTACTTC
TRBV6-2/TRBV6-3	TRBJ2-5	many	.	CASSYGPTGETQYF	TGTGCCAGCAGTTACGGGCCGACGGGAGAGACCCAGTACTTC
TRBV6-1	TRBJ1-2	few	TRBD1	CASNPYSGQGVDYTF	TGTGCCAGCAATCCATACTCCGGACAGGGAGTTGACTACACCTTC
TRBV28	TRBJ2-7	many	TRBD1	CASRGTEGYEQYF	TGTGCCAGCAGGGGGACAGAGGGCTACGAGCAGTACTTC
TRBV6-1	TRBJ1-1	.	.	CASTLRGVEAFF	TGTGCCAGCACCCTTAGGGGCGTCGAAGCTTTCTTT
TRBV9	TRBJ2-7	many	.	CASSVEGVEQYF	TGTGCCAGCAGCGTAGAAGGAGTAGAGCAGTACTTC
TRBV20-1	TRBJ1-1	many	TRBD1	CSASLQGAVMNTEAFF	TGCAGTGCTAGCCTACAGGGGGCCGTAATGAACACTGAAGCTTTCTTT
TRBV6-1	TRBJ1-2	many	TRBD1	CASSPLQGNYGYTF	TGTGCCAGCAGTCCCCTACAGGGGAACTATGGCTACACCTTC
TRBV20-1	TRBJ1-5	many	.	CSARVLGQMSNQPQHF	TGCAGTGCTAGGGTCCTAGGACAGATGAGCAATCAGCCCCAGCATTTT
TRBV30	TRBJ2-7	many	.	CAWSVARDYEQYF	TGTGCCTGGAGTGTAGCCAGGGACTACGAGCAGTACTTC
TRBV2	TRBJ2-3	.	.	CASRVGGTDTQYF	TGTGCCAGCAGAGTGGGGGGCACAGATACGCAGTATTTT
TRBV6-5	TRBJ1-6	many	.	CASSYSNGKHSPLHF	TGTGCCAGCAGTTACTCGAACGGGAAGCACTCACCCCTCCACTTT
TRBV30	TRBJ1-1	.	.	CAWREIVGVNTEAFF	TGTGCCTGGAGGGAGATAGTTGGGGTGAACACTGAAGCTTTCTTT
TRBV19	TRBJ1-5	.	TRBD1	CASSILTGRGNQPQHF	TGTGCCAGTAGTATCCTGACAGGGAGAGGCAATCAGCCCCAGCATTTT
TRBV20-1	TRBJ2-7	.	.	CSANGGQLTYEQHF	TGCAGTGCTAATGGGGGGCAGCTTACCTACGAGCAGCACTTC
TRBV7-2	TRBJ1-4	many	.	CASSRSNEKLFF	TGTGCCAGCAGCCGGAGTAATGAAAAACTGTTTTTT
TRBV9	TRBJ2-7	many	.	CASSPRGWANEQYF	TGTGCCAGCAGCCCCCGCGGGTGGGCCAACGAGCAGTACTTC
TRBV6-5	TRBJ2-7	few	TRBD2	CASSYSWTSGEQYF	TGTGCCAGCAGTTACTCGTGGACTAGCGGGGAGCAGTACTTC
TRBV20-1	TRBJ2-1	few	TRBD2	CSARRRGRANEQFF	TGCAGTGCTAGACGGCGCGGGAGGGCCAATGAGCAGTTCTTC
TRBV28	TRBJ1-5	few	.	CASSSPLGSNQPQHF	TGTGCCAGCAGTTCTCCTTTGGGAAGCAATCAGCCCCAGCATTTT
TRBV27	TRBJ2-1	.	TRBD2	CASSLSGPSGSSYNEQFF	TGTGCCAGCAGTTTGTCCGGACCTAGCGGCAGCTCCTACAATGAGCAGTTCTTC
TRBV25-1	TRBJ2-7	many	TRBD2	CASSPDPTSGSPMNEQYF	TGTGCCAGCAGTCCGGACCCAACTAGCGGGAGTCCTATGAACGAGCAGTACTTC
TRBV12-3/TRBV12-4	TRBJ1-5	many	.	CASSLESSNQPQHF	TGTGCCAGCAGTTTAGAGAGTAGCAATCAGCCCCAGCATTTT
TRBV29-1	TRBJ2-7	few	TRBD1	CSVDRGPYEQYF	TGCAGCGTCGACAGGGGGCCTTACGAGCAGTACTTC
TRBV7-9	TRBJ2-5	many	.	CASSLRKETQYF	TGTGCCAGCAGCTTACGGAAAGAGACCCAGTACTTC